This TCR beta chain was captured by sequencing in a study of cytomegalovirus exposure and HLA in healthy donors. With 60 Vbeta and 13 Jbeta primers, the PCR was carried out. Data came from immunoSEQ multiplex PCR; TCRdb stores just in-frame clones and leaves some out. In the table there are roughly 220,000 clones, 70% to 85% of which are singletons. Per the germline V gene, CDR1 is GTSNPN and CDR2 is SVGIG (reference sequence). Germline trimming cut 5 bases from V and 5 bases from J; bases unmatched to any gene: 6. This CDR3 is 13 amino acids long. The sequenced sample was PBMCs. The chain is built from TRBV30 and TRBJ2-5; 9 bases are a match to TRBD1. The TCR originated in a man aged 45-65 years in good health and CMV-seronegative. The CDR3 DNA reads TGTGCCTGGGGGGGGACAGGGAGGGAGACCCAGTACTTC. It encodes CAWGGTGRETQYF.